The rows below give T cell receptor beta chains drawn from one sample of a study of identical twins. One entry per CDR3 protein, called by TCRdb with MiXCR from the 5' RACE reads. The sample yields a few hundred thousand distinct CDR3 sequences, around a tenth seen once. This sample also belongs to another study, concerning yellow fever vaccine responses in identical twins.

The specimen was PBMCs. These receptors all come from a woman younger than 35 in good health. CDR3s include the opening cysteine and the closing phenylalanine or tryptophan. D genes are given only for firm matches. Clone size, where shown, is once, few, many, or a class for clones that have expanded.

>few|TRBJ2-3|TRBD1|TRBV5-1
TGCGCCAGCAGCTTTGAGGGGGCGACAGATACGCAGTATTTT
CASSFEGATDTQYF
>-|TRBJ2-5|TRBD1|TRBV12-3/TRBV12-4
TGTGCCAGCAGCCAAGGGACAGGGAGGCAGACCCAGTACTTC
CASSQGTGRQTQYF
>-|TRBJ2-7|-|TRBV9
TGTGCCAGCAGCGCCCCTTGGGACTCGGAGCAGTACTTC
CASSAPWDSEQYF
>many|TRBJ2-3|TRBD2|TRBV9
TGTGCCAGCAGCGTCTCGGGGACTAGGGGGGGTCGGGGCACAGATACGCAGTATTTT
CASSVSGTRGGRGTDTQYF
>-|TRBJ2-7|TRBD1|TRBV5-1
TGCGCCAGCAGCTTGGAGGGACAGGGAGGCGCGTACTTC
CASSLEGQGGAYF
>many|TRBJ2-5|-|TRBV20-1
TGCAGTGCTGGGGACCCCCGGACCCAGTACTTC
CSAGDPRTQYF
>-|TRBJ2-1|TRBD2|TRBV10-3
TGTGCCATCAGTGAGTCTCGGAGCGGGAGGACAAGCTCCTACAATGAGCAGTTCTTC
CAISESRSGRTSSYNEQFF
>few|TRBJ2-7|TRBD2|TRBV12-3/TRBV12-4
TGTGCCAGCCGAAAAGATAGCGGGGGGCTCTCCTACGAGCAGTACTTC
CASRKDSGGLSYEQYF
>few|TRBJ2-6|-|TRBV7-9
TGTGCCAGCAGCTTAGTTTCCCCTGGGGCCAACGTCCTGACTTTC
CASSLVSPGANVLTF
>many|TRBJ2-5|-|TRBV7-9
TGTGCCAGCAGCTTTATCGGACAGTTAGGGACCCAGTACTTC
CASSFIGQLGTQYF
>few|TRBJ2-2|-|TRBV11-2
TGTGCCAGCAGTGCTTTGGGCAGGGGTTCTCGGAACACCGGGGAGCTGTTTTTT
CASSALGRGSRNTGELFF
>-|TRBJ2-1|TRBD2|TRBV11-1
TGTGCCAGCAGCTCACTTGAGAAAGAGCGGGGCACCTACAATGAGCAGTTCTTC
CASSSLEKERGTYNEQFF
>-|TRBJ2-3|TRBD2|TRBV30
TGTGCCTGGACTCAAGCGGGAGGACCCACAGATACGCAGTATTTT
CAWTQAGGPTDTQYF
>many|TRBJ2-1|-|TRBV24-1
TGTGCCACCAGTGATTTCTTTGGGCAGGGGATTCGATGGTATGAGCAGTTCTTC
CATSDFFGQGIRWYEQFF
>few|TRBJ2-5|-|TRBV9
TGTGCCAGCAGCGCAATACAGGGTTCAGAGACCCAGTACTTC
CASSAIQGSETQYF
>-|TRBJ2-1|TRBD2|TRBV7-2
TGTGCCAGCAGCTTATCGGGCGGGGGGGCCTATAACAATGAGCAGTTCTTC
CASSLSGGGAYNNEQFF
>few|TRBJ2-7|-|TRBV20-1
TGCAGTGCCACGTCAGGACAGCCTGGGGAGGAGCAGTACTTC
CSATSGQPGEEQYF
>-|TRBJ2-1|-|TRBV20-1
TGCAGTGCTAAGCACTCCTACAATGAGCAGTTCTTC
CSAKHSYNEQFF
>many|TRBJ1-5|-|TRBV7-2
TGTGCCAGCAGCTTCGCGGGCAGGGCTCAGCCCCAGCATTTT
CASSFAGRAQPQHF
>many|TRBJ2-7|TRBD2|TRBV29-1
TGCAGCGTTGTAAGAGGGACTAGCGGGATGGAGCAGTACTTC
CSVVRGTSGMEQYF
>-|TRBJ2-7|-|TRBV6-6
TGTGCCAGCAGTTTTCTTATTACGGGGGAGCAGTACTTC
CASSFLITGEQYF
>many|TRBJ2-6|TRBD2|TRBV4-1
TGCGCCAGCAGCCACCTAGCGGGGGGGTCTGGGGCCAACGTCCTGACTTTC
CASSHLAGGSGANVLTF
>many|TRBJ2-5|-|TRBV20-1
TGCAGTGCTGGTATGGTCGGGAACCAAGAGACCCAGTACTTC
CSAGMVGNQETQYF
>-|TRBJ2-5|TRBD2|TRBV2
TGTGCCAGCAGCGGGGGGCTAGCGGGAGCCGAGACCCAGTACTTC
CASSGGLAGAETQYF
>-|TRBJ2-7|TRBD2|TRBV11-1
TGTGCCAGCAGCCCACGGGCGGGGGCCTACGAGCAGTACTTC
CASSPRAGAYEQYF
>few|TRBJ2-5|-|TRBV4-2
TGTGCCAGCAGCCAACCCATCCGGGGGGCGGGAGAGACCCAGTACTTC
CASSQPIRGAGETQYF
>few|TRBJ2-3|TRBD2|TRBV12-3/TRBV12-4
TGTGCCAGCAGTTTATCCTCAAGCGGGGACACAGATACGCAGTATTTT
CASSLSSSGDTDTQYF
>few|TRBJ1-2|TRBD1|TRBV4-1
TGCGCCAGCAGCCAAGGGGGTTTCGGGGGACAGGTTTCTAACTATGGCTACACCTTC
CASSQGGFGGQVSNYGYTF
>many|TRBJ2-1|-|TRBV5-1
TGCGCCAGCAGCTCTGCGGCGGGGTGGAATGAGCAGTTCTTC
CASSSAAGWNEQFF
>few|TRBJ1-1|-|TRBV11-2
TGTGCCAGCAGCCCAGACCCGAACACTGAAGCTTTCTTT
CASSPDPNTEAFF
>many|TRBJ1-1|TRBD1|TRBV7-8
TGTGCCAGCAGCACGAGCAGGGGGATGAACACTGAAGCTTTCTTT
CASSTSRGMNTEAFF
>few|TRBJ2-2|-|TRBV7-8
TGTGCCAGCAGCTTAGCGACTCCCTGGACCGGGGAGCTGTTTTTT
CASSLATPWTGELFF
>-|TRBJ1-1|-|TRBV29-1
TGCAGCGTTGATGAACAGGGTATTGTCACTGAAGCTTTCTTT
CSVDEQGIVTEAFF
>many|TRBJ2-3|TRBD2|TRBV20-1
TGCAGTGCTAGTCCTCTAGCGGGAGTCCCAGATACGCAGTATTTT
CSASPLAGVPDTQYF
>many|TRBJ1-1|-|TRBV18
TGTGCCAGCTCAGGGGGCTACACTGAAGCTTTCTTT
CASSGGYTEAFF
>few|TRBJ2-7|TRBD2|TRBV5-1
TGCGCCAGCAGCTTGGATCTAGCGGGAGATCTAAGCGAGCAGTACTTC
CASSLDLAGDLSEQYF
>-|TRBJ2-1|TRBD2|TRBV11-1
TGTGCCAGCAGCACGACCCCGGGACTAGCGGGAGGGTCGTCCTACAATGAGCAGTTCTTC
CASSTTPGLAGGSSYNEQFF
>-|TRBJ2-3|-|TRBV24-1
TGTGCCACCGCGCTGAGTTTCGGAACAGATACGCAGTATTTT
CATALSFGTDTQYF
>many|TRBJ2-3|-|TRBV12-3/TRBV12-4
TGTGCCAGCAGCCAGGGGATTTCCAGAGATACGCAGTATTTT
CASSQGISRDTQYF
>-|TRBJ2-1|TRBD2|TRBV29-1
TGCAGCGCCACGCTAGCGGTCTCCTACAATGAGCAGTTCTTC
CSATLAVSYNEQFF
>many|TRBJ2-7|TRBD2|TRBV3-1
TGTGCCAGCAGCCAAGGACTAGCGGGAGGGCCCTACGAGCAGTACTTC
CASSQGLAGGPYEQYF
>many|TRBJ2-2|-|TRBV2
TGTGCCAGCAGCCCTCGCGGAACCGGGGAGCTGTTTTTT
CASSPRGTGELFF
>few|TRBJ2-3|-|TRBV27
TGTGCCAGCAGTTTAGGGGCGATGGCAGATACGCAGTATTTT
CASSLGAMADTQYF
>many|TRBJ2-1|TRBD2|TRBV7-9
TGTGCCAGCAGCTCGGGACTAGCCAATGAGCAGTTCTTC
CASSSGLANEQFF
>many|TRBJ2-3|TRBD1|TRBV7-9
TGTGCCACCGACGCACCGGGACAGGCCCTCACAGATACGCAGTATTTT
CATDAPGQALTDTQYF
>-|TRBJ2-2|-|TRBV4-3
TGCGCCAGCAGCCAAGATCACAGAAACACCGGGGAGCTGTTTTTT
CASSQDHRNTGELFF
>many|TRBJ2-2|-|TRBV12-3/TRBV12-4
TGTGCCAGCAGTCCCCGAGGCCTAGCCGGGTCCGGGGAGCTGTTTTTT
CASSPRGLAGSGELFF
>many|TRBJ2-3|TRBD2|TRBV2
TGTGCCAGCAGCACTAGCGGGAGCGGCACAGATACGCAGTATTTT
CASSTSGSGTDTQYF
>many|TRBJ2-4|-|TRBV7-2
TGTGCCAGCAGTTTTGTATCGGGGCTAGGCATTCAGTACTTC
CASSFVSGLGIQYF
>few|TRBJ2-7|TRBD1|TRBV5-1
TGCGCCAGCAGCTTGGAACCGGGACAGGGTTACGAGCAGTACTTC
CASSLEPGQGYEQYF
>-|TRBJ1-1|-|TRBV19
TGTGCCAGTAGTATGGGTTTCGGTGAAGCTTTCTTT
CASSMGFGEAFF
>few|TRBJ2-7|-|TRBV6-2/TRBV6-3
TGTGCCAGCACTACCCCCGGAAACGAGCAGTACTTC
CASTTPGNEQYF
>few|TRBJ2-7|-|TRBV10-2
TGCGCCAGCAGTGAGCGGGCAGGTGTCCACTACGAGCAGTACTTC
CASSERAGVHYEQYF